This T cell receptor beta chain was sequenced during a study of T-cell memory formation after mild COVID-19. Regarding the study as a whole: Nothing showed for sure that second-wave clones peaking on day 37 were SARS-CoV-2 specific. Clones shrinking from day 15 to 85 showed even CD4/CD8 mixes; later expanders tilted CD4+.

The CDR3 runs 16 residues. Per the germline V gene, CDR1 is KGHSH and CDR2 is LQKENI. The J segment lost 3 bases and the V segment lost 4 bases, leaving 5 bases of the junction unmatched. Concerning this clonotype itself: What it binds is not known.

A 5'RACE reaction primed in the constant segment made cDNA libraries of TCR alpha and TCR beta, and these carried sample barcodes and UMIs. TCRdb re-called the 5' RACE reads through MiXCR, storing one row per CDR3 protein. The table shows 350,000 to 500,000 distinct CDR3 sequences, with less than 25% occurring only once. The receptor's source is an adult woman who had mild COVID-19 (a few samples of this study predate the infection). Cell type and time point are not known. Sequenced material: PBMCs or a T cell subset sorted from them (not recorded which). The chain combines TRBV18 with TRBJ2-1, with TRBD1 identical over 11 bases. The CDR3 here is CASSRQGTGGYNEQFF. The CDR3 coding sequence is TGTGCCAGCTCACGTCAAGGGACAGGGGGCTACAATGAGCAGTTCTTC.